These 7 T cell receptor beta chains originate from one sample sequenced in a study of T cell changes during pregnancy in multiple sclerosis. Profiling relied on immunoSEQ multiplex PCR, and the TCRdb table lists in-frame clones only, not all of them. Of about 32,000 clones in the sample, 89% were seen once. The sample consisted of CD8+ T cells from peripheral blood mononuclear cells, taken in the second trimester of pregnancy. The receptors stem from a female donor with multiple sclerosis, enrolled in a pregnancy study.

V and J are TRBV27 and TRBJ1-6, with 7 bases that match TRBD1. Germline CDR1 MNHEY, CDR2 SMNVEV (reference sequence). The CDR3 sequence is 16 residues long. V lost 6 bases and J lost 6; bases outside the gene matches: 11. The DNA of the CDR3 is TGTGCCAGCAGACTCCGGGACAGCCTCTTTAATTCACCCCTCCACTTT. Translating it yields CASRLRDSLFNSPLHF.

The genes are TRBV6-4 and TRBJ2-2; 7 nucleotides line up with TRBD1. The V gene end was trimmed by 2 bases and the J gene end by 0 bases; junction bases not matched to a gene: 15. In germline, CDR1 is MRHNA, CDR2 SNTAGT. The CDR3 runs 20 residues. The DNA of the CDR3 is TGTGCCAGCAGTGACACCCATTACAGGGGACGAAGTGCGAACACCGGGGAGCTGTTTTTT. Protein sequence: CASSDTHYRGRSANTGELFF.

The rearrangement joins TRBV11-2 to TRBJ2-6, with D possibly matching TRBD1 (6 bases). Between the trimmed V and J ends, which lost 5 bases and 2 bases, there was a span of 10 bases. The CDR3 is made up of 15 amino acids. From germline, CDR1 is SGHAT and CDR2 FQNNGV. The CDR3 reads CASSATGTGANVLTF. The CDR3 nucleotides are TGTGCCAGCAGCGCAACAGGGACTGGGGCCAACGTCCTGACTTTC.

The chain combines TRBV6-5 with TRBJ1-2; no clear D. The V and J ends lost 2 bases and 8 bases respectively, with 15 bases between them. Germline V lookup: CDR1 MNHEY, CDR2 SVGAGI. This CDR3 is 14 amino acids long. The CDR3 DNA sequence: TGTGCCAGCAGTTACGATCGAGAATATAGAGGCTACACCTTC. As protein: CASSYDREYRGYTF.

The chain combines TRBV5-4 with TRBJ2-1; 11 nucleotides match TRBD2. CDR1 and CDR2 from the germline V gene are SGHNT and YYREEE (reference sequence). V trimming: 5 bases; J trimming: 8 bases; junction bases outside the gene matches: 6. The CDR3 covers 14 residues. CDR3 coding DNA: TGTGCCAGCAGTGGACTAGCGGGTTCTTATGAGCAGTTCTTC. Translated: CASSGLAGSYEQFF.

The gene calls are TRBV27 and TRBJ2-1, with unresolved D. The CDR3 length is 15 residues. V was shortened by 10 bases and J by 3 bases, with 19 bases between the two germline ends. The V gene's germline CDR1 is MNHEY and CDR2 SMNVEV (reference sequence). For the CDR3, the DNA is TGTGCCACCTCCTTCCGCCCGGCGGACTACAATGAGCAGTTCTTC. This encodes CATSFRPADYNEQFF.

The chain is built from TRBV19 and TRBJ2-7; D might be TRBD1 (6 bases). This CDR3 is 16 amino acids long. In germline, CDR1 is LNHDA, CDR2 SQIVND (reference sequence). V was trimmed by 1 base and J by 3 bases, leaving 16 bases between them. In DNA, the CDR3 is TGTGCCAGTAGTATAGGGGACACCAGTTCGGACTACGAGCAGTACTTC. It codes for CASSIGDTSSDYEQYF.